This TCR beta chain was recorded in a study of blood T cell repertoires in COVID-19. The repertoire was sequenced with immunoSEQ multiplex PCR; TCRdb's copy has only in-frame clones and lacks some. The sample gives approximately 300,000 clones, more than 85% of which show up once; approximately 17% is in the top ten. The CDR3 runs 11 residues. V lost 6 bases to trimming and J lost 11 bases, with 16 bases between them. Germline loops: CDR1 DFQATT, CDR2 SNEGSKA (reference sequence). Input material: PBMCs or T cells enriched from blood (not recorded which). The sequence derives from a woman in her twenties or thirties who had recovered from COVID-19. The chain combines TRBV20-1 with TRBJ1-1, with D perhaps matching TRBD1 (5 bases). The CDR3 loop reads CSALLGRLAFF. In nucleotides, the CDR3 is TGCAGTGCCTTACTGGGGCGCTTGGCTTTCTTT.